A single sample gave rise to the 7 T cell receptor beta chains below, sequenced in a study of blood T cell repertoires in COVID-19. The table came from immunoSEQ multiplex PCR; TCRdb's copy has only in-frame clones and leaves some out. The table lists under 130,000 clones, 89% of them singletons. Material for sequencing was peripheral blood. Receptor source: a woman older than 75 in a cohort sampled during active COVID-19.

The chain has TRBV10-3 and TRBJ1-6; D not resolved. Germline V gene lookup returns CDR1 ENHRY and CDR2 SYGVKD. The CDR3 spans 16 residues. Trimming removed 0 bases at V and 7 bases at J, with 13 bases between. CDR3 nucleotides: TGTGCCATCAGTGAGTCATTACCTACAGACAATTCACCCCTCCACTTT. This translates into CAISESLPTDNSPLHF.

This clone was observed a handful of times. The chain recombines TRBV27 with TRBJ1-6; D ambiguous. This CDR3 has 13 residues. V was clipped by 11 bases and J by 7 bases, with 15 bases between them. CDR1 and CDR2 (germline): MNHEY, SMNVEV (reference sequence). CDR3 sequence reads: CAAAAGFNSPLHF. CDR3 nucleotide sequence: TGTGCCGCAGCGGCTGGCTTCAATTCACCCCTCCACTTT.

V usage is TRBV6-5 and J usage is TRBJ2-7, with 10 bases lining up with TRBD2. Germline CDR1 reads MNHEY; CDR2 reads SVGAGI. CDR3 length: 15 residues. The junction had 11 bases not matched to a gene; V was cut back by 7 bases and J by 5 bases. The CDR3 sequence: CASTQLAGVLHEQYF. CDR3 in DNA: TGTGCCAGCACTCAGCTAGCGGGGGTTCTCCACGAGCAGTACTTC.

The J gene is TRBJ2-1, the V gene TRBV6-5; D perhaps matches TRBD2 (6 bases). V gave up 8 bases and J gave up 5 bases, with 10 bases separating them. The CDR3 has 12 residues. Germline CDR1 MNHEY, CDR2 SVGAGI. The CDR3 region has the DNA TGTGCCAGCGGGGGACTGAACAATGAGCAGTTCTTC. Protein sequence: CASGGLNNEQFF.

This chain joins TRBV5-6 and TRBJ2-3, with D maybe TRBD2 (5 bases). The CDR3 sequence is 15 residues long. Germline CDR1 is SGHDT and CDR2 is YYEEEE. V lost 2 bases to trimming and J lost 7 bases, with 17 bases between them. The CDR3 loop reads CASSLIPAGGNTQYF. DNA for the CDR3: TGTGCCAGCAGCTTAATCCCAGCCGGAGGAAATACGCAGTATTTT.

The chain joins TRBV23-1 to TRBJ2-2, with TRBD2 identical over 13 bases. TRBV23-1 belongs to the ORF category, with a function that is uncertain. V gave up 0 bases and J gave up 2 bases; unmatched junction bases: 9. This CDR3 contains 20 residues. CDR3 amino acids: CASSQSPETSGRINTGELFF. CDR3 DNA sequence: TGCGCCAGCAGTCAATCACCCGAGACTAGCGGGAGGATTAACACCGGGGAGCTGTTTTTT.

The chain uses TRBV28 and TRBJ1-2, with TRBD1 matching 8 bases. Trimming removed 6 bases from V and 3 bases from J; junction bases left unmatched: 3. The germline V gene has CDR1 MDHEN and CDR2 SYDVKM. The CDR3 loop spans 13 amino acids. CDR3 residues: CASSLDRDYGYTF. DNA of the CDR3: TGTGCCAGCAGCCTGGACAGGGACTATGGCTACACCTTC.